This T cell receptor (beta chain) was documented in a study of shared clonotypes between healthy human individuals. Study findings and constraints: The study generally estimated greater richness for naive than memory subsets.

The CDR3 sequence is 15 residues long. V was cut by 5 bases and J by 0 bases, with 13 bases left in between. Germline V gene data show CDR1 as SGDLS and CDR2 as YYNGEE. A CD45RA-negative memory subset and a CD45RA+ naive subset were separated from the CD4+ cells. The authors split each subset's genomic DNA evenly across several immunoSEQ plates. Sequencing used immunoSEQ multiplex PCR; TCRdb keeps in-frame clones, though not all of them. The table shows about 680,000 clones, with around 73% occurring only once. A remark on this clone: Its antigen remains unknown.

This TCR was recovered from a woman in her twenties or thirties in good health. The V call is TRBV9, the J call TRBJ2-3; no reliable D call. Material for sequencing was memory CD4+ T cells sorted from blood. Subset specified: CD45RA-negative fraction. The DNA of the CDR3 is TGTGCCAGCAGTGATTTCAGTGCTAGCACAGATACGCAGTATTTT. Translated, it gives CASSDFSASTDTQYF.